This is a list of T cell receptor beta chains from one sample in a study of technical replicates of blood from a handful of donors. Sequencing was performed with immunoSEQ multiplex PCR; in TCRdb, only in-frame clones are kept and a portion is missing. The sample holds 65,000 to 90,000 clones; 93% are singletons and the top ten take roughly 0.25%. Sequencing was carried out using T cells isolated from PBMCs. The receptors were sampled from a human donor in good health. The conserved cysteine and the conserved F or W are not part of the CDR3 here.

v_gene	j_gene	CDR3aa
TRBV4-1	TRBJ2-1	ASSQVGVATYNEQF
TRBV5-1	TRBJ2-1	ASSLGQGNNEQF
TRBV11-2	TRBJ2-1	ASSLGRKTTSSYNEQF
TRBV5-8	TRBJ1-4	ASSPKHGQTNEKLF
TRBV27	TRBJ2-2	ASSLGAGVGTGELF
TRBV5-4	TRBJ2-4	ATSQGRRAKNIQY
TRBV6-5	TRBJ2-1	ATTGGEGWNEQF
TRBV19	TRBJ1-1	ASSRREDTEAF
TRBV19	TRBJ1-2	ASSIKGASGYT
TRBV2	TRBJ1-5	ASKGGRSNQPQH
TRBV7-5	TRBJ1-3	VRRPTGATEISGNTIY
TRBV28	TRBJ2-7	ASSFSDPYEQY
TRBV7-2	TRBJ2-7	ASSFLLQLGGSYEQY
TRBV10-2	TRBJ1-1	ASTGGGGGGDTEAF
TRBV27	TRBJ1-2	ASSPRANYGYT
TRBV12-5	TRBJ1-5	ASGLGTGGFNQPQH
TRBV5-1	TRBJ2-5	ASSLGRETQY
TRBV11-2	TRBJ1-1	ASSLMEEAF
TRBV19	TRBJ1-5	ASSHGFREPQH
TRBV11-2	TRBJ2-7	ASSLYAGDYEQY
TRBV5-1	TRBJ2-3	ASSTLLVGGTDTQY
TRBV5-1	TRBJ2-3	ASREWRTKGTDTQY
TRBV15	TRBJ2-2	ATSRAQTGGTGELF
TRBV6-1	TRBJ2-7	ASRAGTSYEQY
TRBV5-1	TRBJ1-1	ASSRLSGGNTEAF
TRBV10-3	TRBJ1-3	AISVGLSGNTIY
TRBV27	TRBJ2-2	ASRIRRLGQKNTGELF
TRBV11-2	TRBJ2-7	ASSSSGGEFEQY
TRBV19	TRBJ2-1	ASSISATRNNEQF
TRBV10-3	TRBJ1-1	AISLQGGTEAF
TRBV10-3	TRBJ1-1	AISQQGAQGTEAF
TRBV6-1	TRBJ1-1	ASSEVPWAGGTEAF
TRBV28	TRBJ1-1	ASRAGGTEAF
TRBV4-1	TRBJ2-7	ASSQVSLPTYEQY
TRBV19	TRBJ2-3	ASRGRGGTDTQY
TRBV9	TRBJ2-7	ASSVGRDPTYEQY
TRBV5-8	TRBJ1-2	ASSNGRTGGAGGYT
TRBV29-1	TRBJ2-7	SVGGRGTYEQY
TRBV5-1	TRBJ2-7	ASSRGEGAIYEQY
TRBV7-9	TRBJ1-3	ASSATKGAENTIY
TRBV10-3	TRBJ2-1	AISEDRARVNEQF
TRBV5-6	TRBJ2-3	ASSLGRRADTQY
TRBV19	TRBJ1-6	ASSRQTGTENSPLH
TRBV11-2	TRBJ2-7	ASSLEVRGRPEQY
TRBV28	TRBJ1-2	ASTGTPNYGYT
TRBV9	TRBJ1-5	ASSVGQAFNQPQH
TRBV30	TRBJ1-2	AWSPGQGVYGYT
TRBV7-9	TRBJ1-4	ASRTVGEKLF
TRBV9	TRBJ2-7	ASSVGGQGSSYEQY
TRBV4-1	TRBJ2-3	ASSQVPGRGRTDTQY
TRBV27	TRBJ2-3	ASSFLRSSDFTDTQY
TRBV5-1	TRBJ2-1	ASSLGTGTGDYNEQF